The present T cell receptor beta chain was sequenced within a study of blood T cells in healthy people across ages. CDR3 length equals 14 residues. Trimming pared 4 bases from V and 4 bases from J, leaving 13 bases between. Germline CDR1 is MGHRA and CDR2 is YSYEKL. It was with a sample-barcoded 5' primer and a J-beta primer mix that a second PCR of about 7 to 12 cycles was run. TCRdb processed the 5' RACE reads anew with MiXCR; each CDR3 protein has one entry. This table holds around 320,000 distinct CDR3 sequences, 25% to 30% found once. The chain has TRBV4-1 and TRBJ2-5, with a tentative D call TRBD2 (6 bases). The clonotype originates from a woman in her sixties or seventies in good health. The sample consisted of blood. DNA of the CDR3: TGCGCCAGCAGCCCGAGACTAGAAGGAGAGACCCAGTACTTC. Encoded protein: CASSPRLEGETQYF.